What follows are 20 T cell receptor beta chains derived from one specimen sequenced in a study of cytomegalovirus exposure and HLA in healthy donors. Use of 60 Vbeta and 13 Jbeta primers characterized the PCR. Using immunoSEQ multiplex PCR, the repertoire was profiled, and TCRdb retains in-frame clones only, with some absent. The sample includes more than 40,000 clones. Sequenced: PBMCs. The receptor source for this set is a middle-aged woman in good health and CMV-seronegative.

The chain joins TRBV19 to TRBJ1-5, with 9 nucleotides matching TRBD1. V lost 10 bases, J lost 9 bases, and 13 bases stayed unmatched. Germline V gene data show CDR1 as LNHDA and CDR2 as SQIVND (reference sequence). There are 14 residues in the CDR3. CDR3 DNA sequence: TGTGCCACCTCGGGACAGGGAAAGGAGCTGCCCCAGCATTTT. It translates to CATSGQGKELPQHF.

The V and J genes are TRBV6-1 and TRBJ1-3; D is uncertain. The V gene's germline CDR1 is MNHNS and CDR2 SASEGT. The V end was cut by 1 base, the J end by 4 bases, with 17 bases between. The CDR3 spans 17 residues. The CDR3 reads CASSEVNSPQMGNTIYF. In DNA, the CDR3 is TGTGCCAGCAGTGAAGTGAATTCCCCCCAGATGGGAAACACCATATATTTT.

DNA for the CDR3: TGTGCCAGCTCACCACAGGGGCAGGGCTACACCTTC. Its protein is CASSPQGQGYTF. This chain links TRBV18 with TRBJ1-2; TRBD1 is a possible D gene (5 bases). The germline V gene has CDR1 KGHSH and CDR2 LQKENI. This CDR3 is 12 amino acids long. Trimming removed 1 base from V and 8 bases from J, with 8 bases in between.

This sequence joins TRBV2 and TRBJ2-3, with TRBD2 matching over 10 bases. The trim removed 7 bases at V and 6 bases at J, leaving 7 bases unmatched. Germline CDR1 reads SNHLY; CDR2 reads FYNNEI. The CDR3 loop spans 14 amino acids. The CDR3 loop is CASTMGLAFDTQYF. In DNA form, the CDR3 reads TGTGCCAGCACCATGGGACTAGCGTTCGATACGCAGTATTTT.

V is TRBV6-1 and J is TRBJ1-5; D is ambiguous. The germline V gene has CDR1 MNHNS and CDR2 SASEGT. The CDR3 totals 13 residues. V was trimmed by 7 bases and J by 7 bases, leaving 14 bases between them. The CDR3 sequence: CASTGNPNQPQHF. CDR3 in DNA: TGTGCCAGCACGGGTAATCCCAACCAGCCCCAGCATTTT.

The V and J genes are TRBV7-2 and TRBJ1-1; maybe TRBD1 (5 bases). The CDR3 contains 13 residues. Looked up from germline, CDR1 is SGHTA and CDR2 is FQGNSA. Trimming took 5 bases from V and 6 from J, leaving 13 bases between them. This CDR3 reads CASSRTGGAEAFF. The DNA of the CDR3 is TGTGCCAGCAGCCGTACGGGAGGGGCTGAAGCTTTCTTT.

V is TRBV5-1 and J is TRBJ2-3, with 8 nucleotides matching TRBD2. Germline CDR1 reads SGHRS; CDR2 reads YFSETQ. J gave up 4 bases and V 4 bases, and 17 bases lay outside the gene matches. The CDR3 has 18 residues. The DNA of the CDR3 is TGCGCCAGCAGCCCCGAAACGGGGGGGCCAATGGGCTCAGATACGCAGTATTTT. Translated: CASSPETGGPMGSDTQYF.

This rearrangement joins TRBV14 to TRBJ2-5; TRBD2 matches 8 bases. The J segment lost 2 bases and the V segment lost 3 bases, leaving 11 bases of the junction unmatched. The CDR3 contains 17 residues. Germline loops: CDR1 SGHDN, CDR2 FVKESK. The chain's CDR3 is CASSQVSASGSQETQYF. In nucleotides, the CDR3 is TGTGCCAGCAGCCAGGTGTCGGCTAGCGGGTCGCAAGAGACCCAGTACTTC.

The V call is TRBV29-1, the J call TRBJ1-2; TRBD1 matches at 12 bases. The CDR3 is made up of 17 amino acids. The germline V gene encodes CDR1 SQVTM and CDR2 ANQGSEA. Germline trimming cut 6 bases from V and 6 bases from J; bases unmatched to any gene: 17. The DNA of the CDR3 is TGCAGCGTAGCTGGAGGGACAGGGGGCGGGTTAGCGGATGGCTACACCTTC. Its protein product is CSVAGGTGGGLADGYTF.

The rearrangement links TRBV9 to TRBJ2-3; TRBD2 matches at 7 bases. The CDR3 sequence is 15 residues long. Looked up from germline, CDR1 is SGDLS and CDR2 is YYNGEE. V shed 4 bases, J shed 1 base, and the junction held 6 bases outside the gene matches. This CDR3 reads CASSPLAGRTDTQYF. The CDR3 coding sequence is TGTGCCAGCAGCCCCTTAGCGGGCCGCACAGATACGCAGTATTTT.

The chain links TRBV6-6 to TRBJ2-7, with D perhaps TRBD2 (6 bases). In germline, CDR1 is MNHNY, CDR2 SVGAGI (reference sequence). The CDR3 length is 16 residues. Trimming pared 7 bases from V and 5 bases from J, leaving 24 bases between. CDR3 coding DNA: TGTGCCAGCACCCACGGGTTGCGGTCAGGCGGGGACGAGCAGTACTTC. Translating gives CASTHGLRSGGDEQYF.

The genes are TRBV5-1 and TRBJ2-1; a weak D match, TRBD2 (5 bases). Looked up from germline, CDR1 is SGHRS and CDR2 is YFSETQ. CDR3 length equals 15 residues. V was shortened by 2 bases and J by 8 bases, with 17 bases between the two germline ends. CDR3 DNA sequence: TGCGCCAGCAGCTTAAGTGACTACGGTAGGGATGAGCAGTTCTTC. Translated, it gives CASSLSDYGRDEQFF.

The chain carries TRBV4-2 and TRBJ2-3; D is unclear. V was cut by 0 bases and J by 0 bases, with 13 bases left in between. The length of the CDR3 is 17 residues. Germline V CDR1 and CDR2: LGHNA, YNFKEQ. The CDR3 region has the DNA TGTGCCAGCAGCCAAGATAGAAAGCGACCTAGCACAGATACGCAGTATTTT. Amino acid sequence: CASSQDRKRPSTDTQYF.

The chain joins TRBV4-2 to TRBJ2-1, with 9 positions matching TRBD2. The CDR3 runs to 16 residues. Looked up from germline, CDR1 is LGHNA and CDR2 is YNFKEQ. The V segment lost 0 bases and the J segment 4 bases; nucleotides outside the gene matches: 4. CDR3 nucleotide sequence: TGTGCCAGCAGCCAAGATGACCTAGCGGGGTACAATGAGCAGTTCTTC. Residues: CASSQDDLAGYNEQFF.

According to its frequency, this clone is medium-sized. The chain uses TRBV28 and TRBJ1-1; 10 bases match TRBD1. Unmatched junction bases numbered 9, after V lost 6 bases and J lost 5 bases. In germline, CDR1 is MDHEN, CDR2 SYDVKM. The length of the CDR3 is 15 residues. As DNA, the CDR3 is TGTGCCAGCAGCCCCGGGACAGGGGTGAGGACTGAAGCTTTCTTT. Translation: CASSPGTGVRTEAFF.

The chain employs TRBV18 and TRBJ2-1, with D maybe TRBD1 (5 bases). Trimming took off 0 bases at V and 5 bases at J, with 8 bases between the two ends. CDR3 length equals 14 residues. CDR1 and CDR2 from the germline V gene are KGHSH and LQKENI. Here the CDR3 reads CASSPPEGDNEQFF. In DNA, the CDR3 is TGTGCCAGCTCACCACCGGAAGGGGACAATGAGCAGTTCTTC.

The rearrangement joins TRBV6-5 to TRBJ2-7, with TRBD1 matching over 9 bases. Germline V gene data show CDR1 as MNHEY and CDR2 as SVGAGI. Germline trimming cut 0 bases from V and 3 bases from J; bases unmatched to any gene: 3. CDR3 length: 15 residues. CDR3 DNA: TGTGCCAGCAGTTACTCACAGGGGGCAGGCTACGAGCAGTACTTC. Amino acid sequence: CASSYSQGAGYEQYF.

The chain employs TRBV27 and TRBJ1-1; 8 bases are shared with TRBD1. The CDR3 is made up of 14 amino acids. Germline-derived CDR1 and CDR2 are MNHEY and SMNVEV (reference sequence). V was clipped by 2 bases and J by 5 bases; unmatched bases: 4. CDR3 nucleotides: TGTGCCAGCAGTTTAAACAGGGGGGGGACTGAAGCTTTCTTT. Translated: CASSLNRGGTEAFF.

The chain uses TRBV27 and TRBJ2-2; 12 bases fit TRBD1. The ends lost 5 bases at V and 2 bases at J; junction bases unmatched: 3. The germline CDR1 and CDR2 sequences are MNHEY and SMNVEV (reference sequence). This CDR3 has 16 amino acids. The CDR3 DNA sequence: TGTGCCAGCAGTGGGGACAGGGGGCTAAACACCGGGGAGCTGTTTTTT. Residues: CASSGDRGLNTGELFF.

This sequence joins TRBV6-6 and TRBJ1-2; 10 bases are shared with TRBD1. Germline V gene data show CDR1 as MNHNY and CDR2 as SVGAGI (reference sequence). V trimming: 4 bases; J trimming: 6 bases; junction bases outside the gene matches: 5. This CDR3 is built from 14 residues. CDR3 sequence reads: CASSSRQGAHGYTF. CDR3 nucleotide sequence: TGTGCCAGCAGTTCCCGACAGGGGGCGCATGGCTACACCTTC.